This entry concerns a single T cell receptor beta chain. The antigen is unknown. The data were taken from a study of glioma-infiltrating T cells. Findings of the study overall: Tissue and blood shared very few CDR3 sequences. Non-neoplastic patients had below-expected tissue-blood divergence, while all gliomas exceeded expectation.

TCR alpha and beta CDR3 regions were amplified from RNA using iRepertoire nested multiplex PCR. One-step reverse transcription and amplification started from approximately 100-400 ng of tissue mRNA or PBMC total RNA. A single record per CDR3 protein comes from TCRdb applying MiXCR to the multiplex PCR reads. This table has roughly 130,000 distinct CDR3 sequences, 24% appearing once. The TCR comes from a human donor with low-grade glioma or glioblastoma, undergoing nonglioma brain surgery, or in good health (not recorded which). The sample consisted of glioma tissue, nonneoplastic brain tissue, or PBMCs (not recorded which).

This chain's CDR3 is CASSAGQVRIYEQFF. The CDR3 DNA sequence: TGTGCCAGCAGTGCGGGACAGGTCAGGATCTACGAGCAGTTCTTC. The chain links TRBV28 to TRBJ2-1; 8 positions match TRBD1. The germline V gene encodes CDR1 MDHEN and CDR2 SYDVKM. This CDR3 contains 15 residues. V was pared by 5 bases and J by 10 bases, with 13 bases of the junction left unmatched.